Presented here are 21 T cell receptor beta chains from one specimen sequenced in a study of technical replicates of blood from a handful of donors. Method: immunoSEQ multiplex PCR; TCRdb's copy keeps in-frame clones and lacks some. The data contain tens of thousands of clones, more than 85% of them singletons. The sample was PBMCs. The receptors come from a human donor in good health. Some clones in this sample may be carry-over from other donors' samples.

The chain combines TRBV4-3 with TRBJ2-2; D remains ambiguous. The germline gives CDR1 LGHNA, CDR2 YSLEER. Trimming took 0 bases from V and 0 from J, leaving 8 bases between them. The CDR3 contains 16 residues. CDR3 protein: CASSQETPSNTGELFF. The CDR3 DNA reads TGCGCCAGCAGCCAAGAGACTCCCTCGAACACCGGGGAGCTGTTTTTT.

CDR3 nucleotides: TGTGCCAGCCATAATACGCCAGGGAGGGGGACTAATGAAAAACTGTTTTTT. Translation: CASHNTPGRGTNEKLFF. The gene calls are TRBV19 and TRBJ1-4; a weak D match, TRBD1 (6 bases). The CDR3 consists of 17 residues. Germline loops: CDR1 LNHDA, CDR2 SQIVND (reference sequence). Trimming shortened V by 9 bases and J by 2 bases, and 22 bases separated the two germline ends.

V is TRBV18 and J is TRBJ1-2; no firm D call. The germline gives CDR1 KGHSH, CDR2 LQKENI. V lost 2 bases, J lost 8 bases, and 12 bases lay in between. CDR3 length: 13 residues. CDR3 nucleotides: TGTGCCAGCTCACCAGATGGGAGTTGGGGCTACACCTTC. Translated: CASSPDGSWGYTF.

The chain recombines TRBV9 with TRBJ1-4; perhaps TRBD1 as D (5 bases). The V gene's germline CDR1 is SGDLS and CDR2 YYNGEE. The CDR3 has 15 amino acids. The ends were cut back, 4 bases at V and 6 bases at J, with 16 bases in the middle. The CDR3 DNA reads TGTGCCAGCAGCACTACAGGTCGGTGGGATGAAAAACTGTTTTTT. Encoded protein: CASSTTGRWDEKLFF.

The chain recombines TRBV6-5 with TRBJ2-1, with TRBD2 matching over 9 bases. V trimming: 0 bases; J trimming: 8 bases; junction bases outside the gene matches: 5. CDR1 and CDR2 from the germline V gene are MNHEY and SVGAGI. CDR3 size: 15 residues. The chain's CDR3 is CASSYSAGGPDEQFF. The DNA for the CDR3 is TGTGCCAGCAGTTACTCGGCGGGAGGGCCGGATGAGCAGTTCTTC.

This clone has only a few counts. The chain combines TRBV7-3 with TRBJ2-5; perhaps TRBD1 as D (5 bases). The length of the CDR3 is 15 residues. V was clipped by 2 bases and J by 5 bases, with 15 bases between them. Germline CDR1 and CDR2: SGHTA and FQGTGA. The CDR3 coding sequence is TGTGCCAGCAGCTTAGCCCCAGGGAATTGGGAGACCCAGTACTTC. This translates into CASSLAPGNWETQYF.

The rearrangement uses TRBV10-3 and TRBJ1-6; D is uncertain. This CDR3 comprises 18 residues. Germline V CDR1 and CDR2: ENHRY, SYGVKD. The germline V and J ends were trimmed by 3 bases and 6 bases, with 21 bases remaining between them. CDR3 sequence reads: CAISETEPALEGNSPLHF. The CDR3 DNA sequence: TGTGCCATCAGTGAAACAGAGCCCGCTTTAGAGGGTAATTCACCCCTCCACTTT.

The V and J genes are TRBV7-2 and TRBJ2-1; perhaps TRBD1 as D (5 bases). In germline, CDR1 is SGHTA, CDR2 FQGNSA. The CDR3 has 15 amino acids. V was shortened by 10 bases and J by 0 bases, with 16 bases between the two germline ends. The CDR3 nucleotides read TGTGCCACCAAAGGTCCAGGGAACTCCTACAATGAGCAGTTCTTC. Protein product: CATKGPGNSYNEQFF.

V is TRBV29-1 and J is TRBJ2-1; 9 nucleotides agree with TRBD2. Germline CDR1 reads SQVTM; CDR2 reads ANQGSEA. CDR3 length: 21 amino acids. V trimming: 5 bases; J trimming: 8 bases; junction bases outside the gene matches: 31. The CDR3 loop reads CSVPVPPDYLNSGLAIDEQFF. The CDR3 DNA is TGCAGCGTTCCTGTCCCTCCAGATTACCTTAATTCGGGACTAGCTATTGATGAGCAGTTCTTC.

This sequence joins TRBV7-3 and TRBJ2-3, with 8 bases lining up with TRBD2. Trimming cost V 5 bases and J 2 bases; bases outside gene matches: 15. CDR3 length: 18 amino acids. Germline V gene data show CDR1 as SGHTA and CDR2 as FQGTGA. CDR3 DNA: TGTGCCAGCAGCCTTTCCCCCCCGACGGGGGGGATCACAGATACGCAGTATTTT. It yields the protein CASSLSPPTGGITDTQYF.

This clone has a single count. V usage is TRBV10-3 and J usage is TRBJ2-7; the D is unclear. The CDR3 totals 13 residues. V was cut by 4 bases and J by 3 bases, with 10 bases left in between. Per the germline V gene, CDR1 is ENHRY and CDR2 is SYGVKD. The CDR3 nucleotides are TGTGCCATCAGTGCTCGCGCCTACTACGAGCAGTACTTC. This translates into CAISARAYYEQYF.

The chain has TRBV30 and TRBJ1-2, with TRBD1 as a possible D gene (6 bases). The CDR3 spans 13 residues. Deletions cut 2 bases from V and 9 bases from J, with 16 bases between. Germline loops: CDR1 GTSNPN, CDR2 SVGIG (reference sequence). The CDR3 here is CAWSTSGVRSYTF. For the CDR3, the DNA is TGTGCCTGGAGTACCTCAGGGGTGAGAAGCTACACCTTC.

This chain connects TRBV7-8 to TRBJ2-3; D is possibly TRBD1 (6 bases). The germline CDR1 and CDR2 sequences are SGHVS and FQNEAQ. This CDR3 region has 16 residues. V was clipped by 5 bases and J by 2 bases, with 17 bases between them. The CDR3 reads CASSADSLFTTDTQYF. CDR3 bases: TGTGCCAGCAGCGCGGACAGCCTATTTACCACAGATACGCAGTATTTT.

This chain uses TRBV7-2 with TRBJ2-5; D gene ambiguous. The ends were cut back, 3 bases at V and 2 bases at J, with 16 bases in the middle. Per the germline V gene, CDR1 is SGHTA and CDR2 is FQGNSA. This CDR3 is 16 amino acids long. The CDR3 here is CASSLVRNLRQETQYF. CDR3 nucleotides: TGTGCCAGCAGCTTGGTACGAAACTTGAGGCAAGAGACCCAGTACTTC.

V gene TRBV7-2 combines with J gene TRBJ2-1; a possible D gene is TRBD2 (5 bases). The germline V gene encodes CDR1 SGHTA and CDR2 FQGNSA. V was clipped by 5 bases and J by 4 bases, with 15 bases between them. The CDR3 is made up of 15 amino acids. CDR3 amino acids: CASSPGVAQYNEQFF. The CDR3, as DNA: TGTGCCAGCAGCCCCGGGGTAGCGCAGTACAATGAGCAGTTCTTC.

A single count supports this clone. This chain joins TRBV7-9 and TRBJ2-1; 8 positions match TRBD2. The V and J ends lost 6 bases and 4 bases, in that order; junction bases with no gene match: 11. In germline, CDR1 is SEHNR, CDR2 FQNEAQ (reference sequence). The CDR3 consists of 16 residues. CDR3 DNA sequence: TGTGCCAGCAGTTATCCGGGACTAGTAACTTACAATGAGCAGTTCTTC. Protein: CASSYPGLVTYNEQFF.

The rearrangement joins TRBV5-1 to TRBJ2-7, with 7 positions matching TRBD2. After removal of 3 bases from V and 6 bases from J, the junction contained 9 bases not matched to a gene. The CDR3 consists of 14 residues. In germline, CDR1 is SGHRS, CDR2 YFSETQ. The CDR3 loop reads CASSSSGASPEQYF. CDR3 bases: TGCGCCAGCAGCTCTAGCGGTGCGTCTCCCGAGCAGTACTTC. Filled out from reference TRBV5-1 and TRBJ2-7, the complete variable domain reads KAGVTQTPRYLIKTRGQQVTLSCSPISGHRSVSWYQQTPGQGLQFLFEYFSETQRNKGNFPGRFSGRQFSNSRSEMNVSTLELGDSALYLCASSSSGASPEQYFGPGTRLTVT.

V usage is TRBV6-4 and J usage is TRBJ1-6; D is undetermined. The CDR3 is 13 amino acids. CDR1 is MRHNA and CDR2 is SNTAGT in the germline V gene. V lost 3 bases and J 10 bases, leaving 10 bases between the germline ends. The CDR3 DNA is TGTGCCAGCAGTGATACGGGTGTGTCACCCCTCCACTTT. Its translation: CASSDTGVSPLHF.

The chain is built from TRBV7-2 and TRBJ2-4; tentatively, D is TRBD1 (6 bases). The CDR3 totals 14 residues. V was clipped by 5 bases and J by 9 bases, with 17 bases between them. Germline CDR1 is SGHTA and CDR2 is FQGNSA. The CDR3 here is CASSRGGTAPIQYF. Here the CDR3 DNA reads TGTGCCAGCAGCCGTGGGGGCACCGCCCCCATTCAGTACTTC.

In its sample, this clone was seen once. The junction departs from germline at one end; a sequencing error may be responsible. CDR3 loop: CASSRTVVGLLALLF. The CDR3 region has the DNA TGCGCCAGCAGCCGGACGGTGGTTGGCCTCCTAGCTTTGCTCTTC. The chain has TRBV4-1 and TRBJ2-1, with D maybe TRBD2 (5 bases). The CDR3 spans 15 residues. Per the germline V gene, CDR1 is MGHRA and CDR2 is YSYEKL.

The chain uses TRBV30 and TRBJ1-4, with D perhaps matching TRBD1 (5 bases). CDR3 size: 15 residues. Germline loops: CDR1 GTSNPN, CDR2 SVGIG (reference sequence). V lost 1 base to trimming and J lost 8 bases, with 17 bases between them. The CDR3: CAWSEVGGVGEKLFF. CDR3 DNA: TGTGCCTGGAGTGAAGTGGGGGGGGTAGGGGAAAAACTGTTTTTT.